This T cell receptor beta chain was documented in a study of blood T cell repertoires in COVID-19. At the level of the study: From T cells, B-cell-depleted T cells, or PBMCs came the material, which was cDNA or gDNA.

Patients from Seattle were sampled longitudinally, starting during active infection. Original processing methods: Reference gene primers were amplified, and this amplification served to estimate nucleated cell counts. The assay was immunoSEQ multiplex PCR, and TCRdb's table has in-frame clones only and misses some. V and J calls and clone size are as listed in that table; D and trimming were resolved from the DNA. The sample contains 400,000 or so clones, approximately 90% of which appear only once. The germline V gene has CDR1 SNHLY and CDR2 FYNNEI. This CDR3 region has 15 residues. Losses at the gene ends were 0 bases for V and 7 bases for J; bases not matched to a gene: 8.

The sequence came from a man between 18 and 35 years old with COVID-19, enrolled during active disease. The sample comprised peripheral blood. This chain joins TRBV2 and TRBJ2-5, with 7 bases identical to TRBD2. As DNA, the CDR3 is TGTGCCAGCAGTGAAGCTAGGACTAGTATGGTGACCCAGTACTTC. Translation: CASSEARTSMVTQYF.